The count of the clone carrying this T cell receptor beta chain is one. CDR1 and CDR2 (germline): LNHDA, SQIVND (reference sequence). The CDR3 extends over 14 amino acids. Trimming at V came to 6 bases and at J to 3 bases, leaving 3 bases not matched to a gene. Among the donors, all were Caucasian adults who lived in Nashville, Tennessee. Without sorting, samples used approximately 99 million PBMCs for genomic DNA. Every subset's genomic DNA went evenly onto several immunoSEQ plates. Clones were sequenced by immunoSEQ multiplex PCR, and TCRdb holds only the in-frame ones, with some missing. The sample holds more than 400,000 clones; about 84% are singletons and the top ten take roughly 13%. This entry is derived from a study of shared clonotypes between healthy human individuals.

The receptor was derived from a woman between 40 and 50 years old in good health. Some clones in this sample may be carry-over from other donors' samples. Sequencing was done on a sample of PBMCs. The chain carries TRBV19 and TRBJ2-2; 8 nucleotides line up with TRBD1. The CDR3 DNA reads TGTGCCAGTAGCGGACAGGGCTACACCGGGGAGCTGTTTTTT. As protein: CASSGQGYTGELFF.